These 2 T cell receptor beta chains were sequenced from one sample in a study of T cell responses to AZD1222 COVID-19 vaccine. Repertoires were generated with immunoSEQ multiplex PCR, while TCRdb's copy carries only in-frame clones and drops some. This table has roughly 140,000 clones, about 90% appearing once. The sample was peripheral blood, taken on day 0 of AZD1222 vaccination. The source of these receptors is an adult in good health.

The rearrangement joins TRBV27 to TRBJ1-3; TRBD1 aligns across 9 bases. The CDR3 is made up of 16 amino acids. CDR1 and CDR2 from the germline V gene are MNHEY and SMNVEV (reference sequence). V dropped 3 bases and J dropped 7; count of bases not matched to a gene: 10. CDR3 loop: CASSLGPGQGGNTIYF. DNA for the CDR3: TGTGCCAGCAGTTTGGGTCCGGGACAGGGTGGGAACACCATATATTTT.

The V call is TRBV13, the J call TRBJ1-2; TRBD1 matches 7 bases. Losses at the gene ends were 0 bases for V and 4 bases for J; bases not matched to a gene: 2. The CDR3 is 14 residues long. Germline CDR1 is PRHDT and CDR2 is FYEKMQ (reference sequence). CDR3 nucleotide sequence: TGTGCCAGCAGCTTAGGGGCAGGGGGCTATGGCTACACCTTC. It is translated as CASSLGAGGYGYTF.